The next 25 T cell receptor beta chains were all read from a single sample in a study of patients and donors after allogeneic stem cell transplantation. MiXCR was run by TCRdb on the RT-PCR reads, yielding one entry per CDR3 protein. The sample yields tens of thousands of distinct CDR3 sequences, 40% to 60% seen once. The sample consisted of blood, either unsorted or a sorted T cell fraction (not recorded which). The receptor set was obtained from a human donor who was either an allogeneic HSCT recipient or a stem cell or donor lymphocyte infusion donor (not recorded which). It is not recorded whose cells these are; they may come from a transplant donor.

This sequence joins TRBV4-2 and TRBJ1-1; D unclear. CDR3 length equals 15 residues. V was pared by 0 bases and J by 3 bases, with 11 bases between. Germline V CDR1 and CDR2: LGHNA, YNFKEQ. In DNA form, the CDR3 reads TGTGCCAGCAGCCAAGAGGAGGGAGATTACACTGAAGCTTTCTTT. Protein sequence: CASSQEEGDYTEAFF.

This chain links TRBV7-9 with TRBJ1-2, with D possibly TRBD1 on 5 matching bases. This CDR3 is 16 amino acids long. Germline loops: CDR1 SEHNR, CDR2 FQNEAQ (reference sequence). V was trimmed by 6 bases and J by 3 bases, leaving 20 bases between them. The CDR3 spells CASSTAGARGDYGYTF. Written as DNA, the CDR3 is TGTGCCAGCAGTACCGCCGGGGCCCGAGGGGACTATGGCTACACCTTC.

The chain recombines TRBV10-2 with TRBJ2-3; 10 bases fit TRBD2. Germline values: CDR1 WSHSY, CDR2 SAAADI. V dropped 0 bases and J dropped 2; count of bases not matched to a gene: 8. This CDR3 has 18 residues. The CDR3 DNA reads TGCGCCAGCAGTGAGTCGCGGACTAGCGGAATTCCCACAGATACGCAGTATTTT. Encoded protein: CASSESRTSGIPTDTQYF.

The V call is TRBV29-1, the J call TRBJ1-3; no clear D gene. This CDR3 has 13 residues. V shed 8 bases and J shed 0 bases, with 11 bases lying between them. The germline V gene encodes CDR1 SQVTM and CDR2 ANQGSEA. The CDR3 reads CSPATNSGNTIYF. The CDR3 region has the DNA TGCAGCCCCGCCACGAACTCTGGAAACACCATATATTTT.

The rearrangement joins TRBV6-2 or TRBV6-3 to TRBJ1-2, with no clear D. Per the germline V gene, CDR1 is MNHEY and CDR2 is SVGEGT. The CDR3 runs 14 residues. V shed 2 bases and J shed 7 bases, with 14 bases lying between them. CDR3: CASSYGGGVRGYTF. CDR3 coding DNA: TGTGCCAGCAGTTACGGTGGCGGGGTTCGTGGCTACACCTTC.

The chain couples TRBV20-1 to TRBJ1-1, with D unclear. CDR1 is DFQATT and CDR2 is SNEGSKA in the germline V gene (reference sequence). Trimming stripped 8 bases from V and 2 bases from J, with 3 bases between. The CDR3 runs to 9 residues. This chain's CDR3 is CSPNTEAFF. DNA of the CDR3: TGCAGTCCAAACACTGAAGCTTTCTTT.

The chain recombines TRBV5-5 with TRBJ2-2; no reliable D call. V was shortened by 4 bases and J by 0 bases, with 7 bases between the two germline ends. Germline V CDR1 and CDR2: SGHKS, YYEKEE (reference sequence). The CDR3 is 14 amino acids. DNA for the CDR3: TGTGCCAGCAGCCCAACGACGAACACCGGGGAGCTGTTTTTT. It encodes CASSPTTNTGELFF.

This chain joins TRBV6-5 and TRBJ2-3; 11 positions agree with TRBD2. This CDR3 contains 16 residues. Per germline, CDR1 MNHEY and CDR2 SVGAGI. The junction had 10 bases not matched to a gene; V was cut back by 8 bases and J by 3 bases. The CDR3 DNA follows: TGTGCCAGCCAAATAGCGGGAGGGCCTAGGACAGATACGCAGTATTTT. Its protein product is CASQIAGGPRTDTQYF.

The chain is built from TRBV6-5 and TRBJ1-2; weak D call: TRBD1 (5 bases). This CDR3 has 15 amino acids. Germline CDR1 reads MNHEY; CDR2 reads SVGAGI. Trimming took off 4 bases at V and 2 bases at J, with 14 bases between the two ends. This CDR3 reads CASSSPGDVNYGYTF. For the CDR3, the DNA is TGTGCCAGCAGTTCCCCGGGGGACGTCAACTATGGCTACACCTTC.

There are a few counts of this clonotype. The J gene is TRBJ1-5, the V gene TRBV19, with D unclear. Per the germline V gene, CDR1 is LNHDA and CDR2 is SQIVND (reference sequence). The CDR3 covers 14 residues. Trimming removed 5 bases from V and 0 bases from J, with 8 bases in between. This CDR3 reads CASSPYYSNQPQHF. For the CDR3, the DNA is TGTGCCAGTAGTCCCTATTATAGCAATCAGCCCCAGCATTTT.

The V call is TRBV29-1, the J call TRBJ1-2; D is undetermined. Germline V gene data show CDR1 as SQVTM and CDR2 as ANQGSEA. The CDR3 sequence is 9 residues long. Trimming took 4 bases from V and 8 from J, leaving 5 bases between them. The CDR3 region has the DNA TGCAGCGTTGTAAGCGGCTACACCTTC. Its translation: CSVVSGYTF. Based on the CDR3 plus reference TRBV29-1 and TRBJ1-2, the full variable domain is SAVISQKPSRDICQRGTSLTIQCQVDSQVTMMFWYRQQPGQSLTLIATANQGSEATYESGFVIDKFPISRPNLTFSTLTVSNMSPEDSSIYLCSVVSGYTFGSGTRLTVV.

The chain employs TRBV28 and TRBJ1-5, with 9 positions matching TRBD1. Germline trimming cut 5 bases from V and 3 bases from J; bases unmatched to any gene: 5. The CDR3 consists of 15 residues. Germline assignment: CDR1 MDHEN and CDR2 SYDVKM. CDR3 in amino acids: CASSPTGGLNQPQHF. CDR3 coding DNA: TGTGCCAGCAGTCCCACAGGGGGCCTCAATCAGCCCCAGCATTTT.

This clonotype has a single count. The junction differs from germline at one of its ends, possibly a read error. This CDR3 is CASTVGAFKRDSYNSLLHF. The CDR3, as DNA: TGTGCCAGCACCGTGGGGGCCTTCAAAAGGGACTCCTATAATTCACTCCTCCACTTT. This chain connects TRBV12-3 or TRBV12-4 to TRBJ1-6, with a weak D call TRBD1 (6 bases). The CDR3 covers 19 residues.

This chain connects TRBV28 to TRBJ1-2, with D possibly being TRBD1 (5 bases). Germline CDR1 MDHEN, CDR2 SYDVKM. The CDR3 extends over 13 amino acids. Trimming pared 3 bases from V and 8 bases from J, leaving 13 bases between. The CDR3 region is CASSLQTVLGYTF. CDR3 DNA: TGTGCCAGCAGTTTGCAGACAGTTTTAGGCTACACCTTC.

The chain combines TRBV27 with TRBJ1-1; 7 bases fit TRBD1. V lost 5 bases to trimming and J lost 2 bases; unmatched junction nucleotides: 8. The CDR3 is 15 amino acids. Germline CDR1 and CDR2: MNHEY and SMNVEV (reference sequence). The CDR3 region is CASSPRQGINTEAFF. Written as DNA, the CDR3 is TGTGCCAGCAGTCCACGACAGGGAATAAACACTGAAGCTTTCTTT.

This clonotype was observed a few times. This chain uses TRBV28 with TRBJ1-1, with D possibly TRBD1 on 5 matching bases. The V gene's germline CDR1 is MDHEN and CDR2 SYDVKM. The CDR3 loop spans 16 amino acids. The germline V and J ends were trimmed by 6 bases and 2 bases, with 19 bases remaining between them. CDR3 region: CASRSWWVTENTEAFF. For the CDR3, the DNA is TGTGCCAGCAGAAGTTGGTGGGTGACAGAAAACACTGAAGCTTTCTTT.

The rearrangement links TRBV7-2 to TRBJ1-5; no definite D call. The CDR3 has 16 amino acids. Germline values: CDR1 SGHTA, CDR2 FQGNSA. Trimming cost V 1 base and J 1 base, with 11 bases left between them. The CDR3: CASSLGRDLSNQPQHF. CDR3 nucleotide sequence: TGTGCCAGCAGCTTAGGGAGGGATTTGAGCAATCAGCCCCAGCATTTT.

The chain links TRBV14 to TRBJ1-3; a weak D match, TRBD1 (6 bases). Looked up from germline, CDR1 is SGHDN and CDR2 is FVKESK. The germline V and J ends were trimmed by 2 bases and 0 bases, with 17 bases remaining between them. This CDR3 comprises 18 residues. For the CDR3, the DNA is TGTGCCAGCAGCCAACGACGACCGGGACACGTCTCTGGAAACACCATATATTTT. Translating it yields CASSQRRPGHVSGNTIYF.

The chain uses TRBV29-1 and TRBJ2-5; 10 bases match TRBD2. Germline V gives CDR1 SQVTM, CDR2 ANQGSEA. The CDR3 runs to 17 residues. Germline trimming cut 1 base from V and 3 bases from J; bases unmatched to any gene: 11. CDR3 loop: CSVEGRQREGREETQYF. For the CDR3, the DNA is TGCAGCGTTGAAGGTCGCCAGCGGGAGGGCCGGGAAGAGACCCAGTACTTC.

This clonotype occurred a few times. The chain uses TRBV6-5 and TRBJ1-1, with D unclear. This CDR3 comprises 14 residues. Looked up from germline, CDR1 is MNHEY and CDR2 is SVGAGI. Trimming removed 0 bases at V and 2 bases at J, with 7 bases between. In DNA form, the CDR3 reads TGTGCCAGCAGTTACTCTTCCCCAAACACTGAAGCTTTCTTT. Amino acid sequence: CASSYSSPNTEAFF.

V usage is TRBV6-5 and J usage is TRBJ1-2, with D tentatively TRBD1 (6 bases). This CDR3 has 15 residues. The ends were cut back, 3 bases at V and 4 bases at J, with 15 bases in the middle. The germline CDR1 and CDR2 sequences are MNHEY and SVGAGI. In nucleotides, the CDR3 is TGTGCCAGCAGTTATTCGCCGAGGACAGCCTATGGCTACACCTTC. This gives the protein CASSYSPRTAYGYTF.

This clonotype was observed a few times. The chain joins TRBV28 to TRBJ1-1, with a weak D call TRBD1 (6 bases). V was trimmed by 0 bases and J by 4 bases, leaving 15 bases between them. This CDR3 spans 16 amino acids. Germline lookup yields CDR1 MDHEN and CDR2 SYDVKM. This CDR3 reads CASSLWRGELTTEAFF. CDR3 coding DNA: TGTGCCAGCAGTTTATGGAGGGGGGAGTTGACCACTGAAGCTTTCTTT.

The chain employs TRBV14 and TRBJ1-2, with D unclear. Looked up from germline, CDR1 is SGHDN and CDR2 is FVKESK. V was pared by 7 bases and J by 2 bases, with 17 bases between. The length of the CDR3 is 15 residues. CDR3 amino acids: CASNHPPSKNYGYTF. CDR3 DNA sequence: TGTGCCAGCAACCACCCACCATCGAAAAACTATGGCTACACCTTC.

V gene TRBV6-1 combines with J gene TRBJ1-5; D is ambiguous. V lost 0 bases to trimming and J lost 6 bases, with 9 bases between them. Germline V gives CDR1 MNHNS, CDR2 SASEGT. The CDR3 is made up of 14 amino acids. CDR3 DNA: TGTGCCAGCAGTGAAGCTATGGGGAGTCAGCCCCAGCATTTT. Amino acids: CASSEAMGSQPQHF.

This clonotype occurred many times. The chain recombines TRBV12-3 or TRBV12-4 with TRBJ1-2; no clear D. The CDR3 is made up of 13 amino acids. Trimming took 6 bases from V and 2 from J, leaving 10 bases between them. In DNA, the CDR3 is TGTGCCAGCAGCTTAACTGCAAACTATGGCTACACCTTC. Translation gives CASSLTANYGYTF.